This entry lists 14 T cell receptor beta chains sequenced from one sample in a study of T cells after yellow fever vaccination (dated by TCRdb to between 2018 and 2021). This sample's treatment or condition label indicates: live attenuated yellow fever vaccine strain. Receptor amplification or capture employed 5' RACE. Sequenced using an Illumina HiSeq 2500. In TCRdb, the public reads were trimmed at Q25 with fastp and aligned with MiXCR, with productive beta chains retained. A single entry per CDR3 protein holds the most common genes and DNA from its merged rows. This sample holds under 300,000 distinct CDR3 sequences; less than 8.5% were observed only once. Jointly, the top ten make up more than 0.8% of the sample. This specimen consisted of CD4+ T cells sorted from PBMCs, obtained 15 days after the yellow fever booster vaccination. These receptors were collected from a man aged 25 to 45 who received the YFV17D yellow fever vaccine.

In regard to this clonotype: One junction end does not reproduce the germline sequence, and a read error may be involved. The chain is built from TRBV20-1 and TRBJ1-2; D remains unclear. CDR1 and CDR2 from the germline V gene are DFQATT and SNEGSKA (reference sequence). The CDR3 runs 16 residues. This CDR3 reads CSARVQRRLIDYSYTF. CDR3 nucleotides: TGCAGTGCTAGAGTGCAACGGAGATTAATTGACTATAGCTACACCTTC.

This clonotype was seen only a few times. The chain combines TRBV25-1 with TRBJ2-3; perhaps TRBD1 as D (6 bases). CDR3 size: 15 residues. Germline V gene sequence: CDR1 MGHDK, CDR2 SYGVNS. V was shortened by 0 bases and J by 6 bases, with 13 bases between the two germline ends. The CDR3 sequence: CASSEYGTSGDTQYF. The CDR3 DNA sequence: TGTGCCAGCAGTGAATACGGGACATCCGGCGATACGCAGTATTTT.

This clonotype was recorded many times. This sequence joins TRBV20-1 and TRBJ2-7; the D gene is possibly TRBD1 (5 bases). This CDR3 spans 13 amino acids. Per germline, CDR1 DFQATT and CDR2 SNEGSKA (reference sequence). V dropped 3 bases and J dropped 0 bases, with 9 bases sitting between them. In nucleotides, the CDR3 is TGCAGTGCTAGCAGGGATGCCTCCTACGAGCAGTACTTC. It is translated as CSASRDASYEQYF.

The chain recombines TRBV11-3 with TRBJ2-3; D ambiguous. CDR1 SGHNT and CDR2 YENEEA come from the germline V gene. V lost 5 bases to trimming and J lost 2 bases, with 8 bases between them. The CDR3 has 13 amino acids. As DNA, the CDR3 is TGTGCCAGCAGCGGGGAAATCACAGATACGCAGTATTTT. It specifies CASSGEITDTQYF.

The rearrangement uses TRBV9 and TRBJ2-1; unclear D gene. Trimming left V 0 bases short and J 13 bases short, with 14 bases between. This CDR3 comprises 13 residues. Germline V gene data show CDR1 as SGDLS and CDR2 as YYNGEE. In DNA, the CDR3 is TGTGCCAGCAGCGTAGCGGGTTCCCGCCTTCAGTTCTTC. Its translation is CASSVAGSRLQFF.

This clonotype was seen a few times. The V and J genes are TRBV12-3 or TRBV12-4 and TRBJ2-7, with D possibly called TRBD1 or TRBD2 (6 bases each). The CDR3 covers 15 residues. V was clipped by 4 bases and J by 4 bases, with 17 bases between them. CDR3 protein: CASSSGAQLGYEQYF. CDR3 nucleotide sequence: TGTGCCAGCAGTTCGGGGGCCCAATTGGGATACGAGCAGTACTTC.

This clonotype was seen at least ten times. This rearrangement joins TRBV5-6 to TRBJ2-3, with D hard to call. CDR3 length equals 15 residues. V dropped 4 bases and J dropped 2 bases, with 14 bases sitting between them. Germline assignment: CDR1 SGHDT and CDR2 YYEEEE. CDR3 in amino acids: CASSPGRSDTDTQYF. CDR3 coding DNA: TGTGCCAGCAGCCCCGGCCGTTCTGACACAGATACGCAGTATTTT.

The genes are TRBV4-3 and TRBJ2-2; no reliable D call. V was trimmed by 0 bases and J by 7 bases, leaving 12 bases between them. Per the germline V gene, CDR1 is LGHNA and CDR2 is YSLEER. This CDR3 region has 15 residues. The CDR3 loop reads CASSQEQAVFGELFF. CDR3 nucleotides: TGCGCCAGCAGCCAAGAGCAGGCCGTGTTCGGGGAGCTGTTTTTT.

Only a few counts were recorded for this clonotype. The J gene is TRBJ1-2, the V gene TRBV4-2; D is possibly TRBD1 (5 bases). There are 16 residues in the CDR3. Germline V gene data show CDR1 as LGHNA and CDR2 as YNFKEQ. V was shortened by 3 bases and J by 1 base, with 15 bases between the two germline ends. The CDR3 DNA reads as TGTGCCAGCAGCCAGCATGGGACCGGCGATAACTATGGCTACACCTTC. Encoded protein: CASSQHGTGDNYGYTF.

The CDR3 spells CASREVLRQYF. The CDR3, as DNA: TGCGCCAGCAGGGAGGTCCTCAGACAGTATTTT. V gene TRBV10-1 combines with J gene TRBJ2-3; D possibly corresponds to TRBD2 (5 bases). The CDR3 has 11 residues. V gave up 6 bases and J gave up 12 bases, with 13 bases separating them. Germline loops: CDR1 WNHNN, CDR2 SYGVQD (reference sequence).

The chain uses TRBV7-2 and TRBJ2-3; TRBD2 is a possible D gene (6 bases). Between the trimmed V and J ends, which lost 5 bases and 2 bases, there was a span of 17 bases. This CDR3 region has 16 residues. Germline assignment: CDR1 SGHTA and CDR2 FQGNSA. CDR3 loop: CASSPTQGLFTDTQYF. CDR3 nucleotides: TGTGCCAGCAGCCCGACCCAGGGACTCTTCACAGATACGCAGTATTTT.

The chain links TRBV7-8 to TRBJ2-1, with 10 bases aligning to TRBD2. CDR3 length equals 15 residues. The germline gives CDR1 SGHVS, CDR2 FQNEAQ. J was trimmed by 8 bases and V by 1 base; bases with no gene match: 5. The CDR3 sequence: CASSLELAGTYEQFF. DNA for the CDR3: TGTGCCAGCAGCTTAGAACTAGCGGGAACCTATGAGCAGTTCTTC.

This clonotype has at least ten counts. CDR3 residues: CASSLEGTRYNEQFF. The CDR3, as DNA: TGTGCCAGCAGCTTAGAAGGGACGCGCTACAATGAGCAGTTCTTC. The chain employs TRBV11-3 and TRBJ2-1; D could derive from TRBD1 or TRBD2 (5 bases each). The germline V gene has CDR1 SGHNT and CDR2 YENEEA. Deletions cut 0 bases from V and 3 bases from J, with 9 bases between. The CDR3 totals 15 residues.

V is TRBV20-1 and J is TRBJ2-3; D not certain. CDR3 length: 12 residues. V was trimmed by 5 bases and J by 4 bases, leaving 10 bases between them. Germline assignment: CDR1 DFQATT and CDR2 SNEGSKA (reference sequence). CDR3 sequence: CSAQRQADTQYF. The CDR3 DNA reads TGCAGTGCTCAGCGCCAGGCAGATACGCAGTATTTT.